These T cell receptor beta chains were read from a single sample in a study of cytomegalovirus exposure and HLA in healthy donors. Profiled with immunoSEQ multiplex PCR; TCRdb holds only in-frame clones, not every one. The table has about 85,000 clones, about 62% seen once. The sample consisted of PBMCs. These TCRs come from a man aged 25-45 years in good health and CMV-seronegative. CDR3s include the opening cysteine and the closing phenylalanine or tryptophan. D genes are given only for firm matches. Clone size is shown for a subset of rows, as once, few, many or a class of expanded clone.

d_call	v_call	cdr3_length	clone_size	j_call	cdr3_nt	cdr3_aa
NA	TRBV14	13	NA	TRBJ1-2	TGTGCCAGCAGCCCGACAGGAGTCTATGGCTACACCTTC	CASSPTGVYGYTF
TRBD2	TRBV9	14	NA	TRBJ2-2	TGTGCCAGCAGCGTTCTAGCGGGGGGCCCGGAGCTGTTTTTT	CASSVLAGGPELFF
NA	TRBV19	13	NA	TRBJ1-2	TGTGCCAGTAGCCGCGGCCAGTTCTATGGCTACACCTTC	CASSRGQFYGYTF
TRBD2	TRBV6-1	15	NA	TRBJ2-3	TGTGCCAGCAGTGGGCTAGCGGGAGTGGCAGATACGCAGTATTTT	CASSGLAGVADTQYF
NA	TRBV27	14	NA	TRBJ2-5	TGTGCCAGCAGTTTATCGATCGTTGGATCGGAGCAGTACTTC	CASSLSIVGSEQYF
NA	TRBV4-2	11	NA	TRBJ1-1	TGTGCCAGCAGCCAATTATCAGGGTTGATCTTT	CASSQLSGLIF
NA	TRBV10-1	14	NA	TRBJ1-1	TGCGCCAGCAGTGAAACCGGGACATTACAGGAAGCTTTCTTT	CASSETGTLQEAFF
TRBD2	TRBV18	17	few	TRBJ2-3	TGTGCCAGCTCACCACCGGAGAGGACTAGCGGCACAGATACGCAGTATTTT	CASSPPERTSGTDTQYF
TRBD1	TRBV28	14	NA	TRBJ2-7	TGTGCCAGCAGTGGGGGACAGGGACCCTACGAGCAGTACTTC	CASSGGQGPYEQYF
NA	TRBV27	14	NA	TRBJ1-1	TGTGCCAGCAGTTCCTCTTGGAGGGGAACTGAAGCTTTCTTT	CASSSSWRGTEAFF
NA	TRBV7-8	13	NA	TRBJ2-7	TGTGCCAGCAGCTTAGCCGAGACCTACGAGCAGTACTTC	CASSLAETYEQYF
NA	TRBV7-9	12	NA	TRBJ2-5	TGTGCCAGCGAGGGGGAGGGAGAGACCCAGTACTTC	CASEGEGETQYF
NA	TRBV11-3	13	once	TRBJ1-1	TGTGCCAGCAGCCTACAGACGAACACTGAAGCTTTCTTT	CASSLQTNTEAFF
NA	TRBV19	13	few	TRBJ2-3	TGTGCCAGTAGTATTCCCAACACAGATACGCAGTATTTT	CASSIPNTDTQYF
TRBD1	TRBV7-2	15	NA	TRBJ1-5	TGTGCCAGCAGCCTACGGACAGGAGCTAATCAGCCCCAGCATTTT	CASSLRTGANQPQHF
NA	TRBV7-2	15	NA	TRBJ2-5	TGTGCCAGCAGCCGAGAGGGCCTAACCACAGAGACCCAGTACTTC	CASSREGLTTETQYF
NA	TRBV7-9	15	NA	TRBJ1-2	TGTGCCAGCAGCTATGGCCCAGGGCCAGGCTATGGCTACACCTTC	CASSYGPGPGYGYTF
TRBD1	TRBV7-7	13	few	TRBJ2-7	TGTGCTAGCAGCCCGGACAGGGGGCAAGAGCAGTACTTC	CASSPDRGQEQYF
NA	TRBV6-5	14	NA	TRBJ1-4	TGTGCCAGCAGGTCTCTTGCAACTAATGAAAAACTGTTTTTT	CASRSLATNEKLFF
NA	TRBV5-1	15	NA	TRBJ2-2	TGCGCCAGCAGCTTGGACATCAGGGGAACCGGGGAGCTGTTTTTT	CASSLDIRGTGELFF
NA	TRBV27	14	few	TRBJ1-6	TGTGCCAGCAGTTTACCGGGCTATAATTCACCCCTCCACTTT	CASSLPGYNSPLHF